The clone carrying this T cell receptor beta chain has just a few counts. Its antigen is not known. These data belong to a study of T cell repertoires in cytomegalovirus infection. Broader study findings: Pooled public TCR beta family frequency picked out CMV carriers with the relevant HLA.

Each CDR3 protein gets one entry after TCRdb re-called the reads with MiXCR. The repertoire consists of 300,000 or so distinct CDR3 sequences, with approximately 25% occurring once and the leading ten covering about 14%. J was trimmed by 4 bases and V by 3 bases; bases with no gene match: 8. This CDR3 has 16 residues. Germline CDR1 is KGHDR and CDR2 is SFDVKD. The specimen was cultured PBMCs, collected from culture after CMV antigen stimulation. The sequence was obtained from a human donor in good health (CMV status not recorded). Some clones in this sample may be carry-over from other donors' samples. The V and J genes are TRBV24-1 and TRBJ2-3; 8 nucleotides align to TRBD2. Written as DNA, the CDR3 is TGTGCCACCAGTGATCAACTGACTAGCGACCCAGATACGCAGTATTTT. It translates to CATSDQLTSDPDTQYF.